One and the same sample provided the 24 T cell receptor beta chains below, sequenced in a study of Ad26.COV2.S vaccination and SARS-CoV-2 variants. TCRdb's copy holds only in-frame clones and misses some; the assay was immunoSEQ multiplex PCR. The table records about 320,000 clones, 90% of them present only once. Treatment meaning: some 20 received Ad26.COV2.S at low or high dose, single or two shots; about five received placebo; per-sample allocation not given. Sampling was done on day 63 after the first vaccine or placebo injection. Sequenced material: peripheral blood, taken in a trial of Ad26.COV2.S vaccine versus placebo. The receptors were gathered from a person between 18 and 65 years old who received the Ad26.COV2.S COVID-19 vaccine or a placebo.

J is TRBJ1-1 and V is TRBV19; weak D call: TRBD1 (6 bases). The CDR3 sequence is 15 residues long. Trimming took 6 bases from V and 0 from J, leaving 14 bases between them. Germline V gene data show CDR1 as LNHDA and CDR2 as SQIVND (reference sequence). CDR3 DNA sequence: TGTGCCAGTAGGATGCCAGGGGACATGAACACTGAAGCTTTCTTT. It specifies CASRMPGDMNTEAFF. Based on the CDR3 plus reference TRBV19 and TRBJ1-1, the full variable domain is DGGITQSPKYLFRKEGQNVTLSCEQNLNHDAMYWYRQDPGQGLRLIYYSQIVNDFQKGDIAEGYSVSREKKESFPLTVTSAQKNPTAFYLCASRMPGDMNTEAFFGQGTRLTVV.

The CDR3 DNA is TGTGCCAGCAGTGAAGTATGGACAGGGCTAAAGAGCACAGATACGCAGTATTTT. It translates to CASSEVWTGLKSTDTQYF. This rearrangement joins TRBV6-1 to TRBJ2-3; 8 bases align to TRBD1. Losses at the gene ends were 1 base for V and 0 bases for J; bases not matched to a gene: 9. This CDR3 comprises 18 residues. Germline lookup yields CDR1 MNHNS and CDR2 SASEGT.

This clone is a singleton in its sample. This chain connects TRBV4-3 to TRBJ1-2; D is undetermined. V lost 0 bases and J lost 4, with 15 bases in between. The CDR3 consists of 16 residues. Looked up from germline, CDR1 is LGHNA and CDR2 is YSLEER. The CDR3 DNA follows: TGCGCCAGCAGCCAAGACGAGGACGCCACGACCTATGGCTACACCTTC. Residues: CASSQDEDATTYGYTF.

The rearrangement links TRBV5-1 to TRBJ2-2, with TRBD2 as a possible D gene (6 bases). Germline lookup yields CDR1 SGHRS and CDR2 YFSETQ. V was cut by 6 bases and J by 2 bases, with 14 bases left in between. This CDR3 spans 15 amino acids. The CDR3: CASTPLTSNTGELFF. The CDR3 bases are TGCGCCAGCACCCCTCTGACTAGTAACACCGGGGAGCTGTTTTTT.

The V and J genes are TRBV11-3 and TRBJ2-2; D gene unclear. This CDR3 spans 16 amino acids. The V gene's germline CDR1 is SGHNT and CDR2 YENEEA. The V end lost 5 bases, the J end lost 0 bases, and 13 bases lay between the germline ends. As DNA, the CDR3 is TGTGCCAGCAGCCGCCGGAGAATTGCGAACACCGGGGAGCTGTTTTTT. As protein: CASSRRRIANTGELFF.

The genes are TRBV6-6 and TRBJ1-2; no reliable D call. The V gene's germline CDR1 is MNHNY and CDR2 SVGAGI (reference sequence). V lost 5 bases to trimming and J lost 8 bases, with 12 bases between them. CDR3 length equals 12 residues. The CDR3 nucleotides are TGTGCCAGCAGTGCCCTGGATGGCGGCTACACCTTC. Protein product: CASSALDGGYTF.

The CDR3 nucleotides read TGTGCCAGCAGTCAACAGGGTCTAGTGAATCAGCCCCAGCATTTT. Protein: CASSQQGLVNQPQHF. V usage is TRBV6-5 and J usage is TRBJ1-5, with TRBD1 as a possible D gene (6 bases). Germline loops: CDR1 MNHEY, CDR2 SVGAGI. Trimming stripped 5 bases from V and 4 bases from J, with 15 bases between. This CDR3 region has 15 residues.

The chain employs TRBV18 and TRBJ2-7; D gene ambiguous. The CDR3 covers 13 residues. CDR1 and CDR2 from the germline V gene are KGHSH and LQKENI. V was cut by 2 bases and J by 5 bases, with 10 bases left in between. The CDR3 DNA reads TGTGCCAGCTCACCAGGCGCCGGCGACGAGCAGTACTTC. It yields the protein CASSPGAGDEQYF.

The CDR3 sequence: CASSRAGASNQPQHF. CDR3 DNA sequence: TGTGCCAGCAGCCGGGCGGGAGCAAGCAATCAGCCCCAGCATTTT. The rearrangement joins TRBV7-9 to TRBJ1-5; D gene unclear. CDR3 length: 15 residues. Germline loops: CDR1 SEHNR, CDR2 FQNEAQ (reference sequence). Trimming cost V 5 bases and J 1 base, with 12 bases left between them.

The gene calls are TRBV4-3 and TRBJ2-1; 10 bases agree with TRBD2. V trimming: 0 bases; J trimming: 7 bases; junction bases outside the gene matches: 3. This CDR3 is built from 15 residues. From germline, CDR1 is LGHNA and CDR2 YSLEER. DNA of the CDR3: TGCGCCAGCAGCCAAGATACTAGCGGGGTTAATGAGCAGTTCTTC. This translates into CASSQDTSGVNEQFF.

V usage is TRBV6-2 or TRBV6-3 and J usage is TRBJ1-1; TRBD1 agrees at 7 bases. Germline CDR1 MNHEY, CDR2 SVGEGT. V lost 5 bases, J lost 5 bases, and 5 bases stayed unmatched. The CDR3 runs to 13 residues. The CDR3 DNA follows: TGTGCCAGCAGTACAGGGGTACGGACTGAAGCTTTCTTT. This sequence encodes CASSTGVRTEAFF.

Written as DNA, the CDR3 is TGTGCCAGCAGCTTAGGGGTGGGTCGGGCAGATACGCAGTATTTT. This encodes CASSLGVGRADTQYF. The chain has TRBV7-2 and TRBJ2-3; no reliable D call. Germline CDR1 is SGHTA and CDR2 is FQGNSA. The CDR3 is made up of 15 amino acids. Trimming took 1 base from V and 4 from J, leaving 12 bases between them.

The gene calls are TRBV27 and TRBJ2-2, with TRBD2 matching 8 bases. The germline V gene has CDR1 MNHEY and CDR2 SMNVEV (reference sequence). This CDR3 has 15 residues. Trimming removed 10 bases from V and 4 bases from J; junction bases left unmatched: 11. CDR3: CATSPNGGGTGELFF. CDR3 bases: TGTGCCACCTCACCCAACGGGGGGGGCACCGGGGAGCTGTTTTTT.

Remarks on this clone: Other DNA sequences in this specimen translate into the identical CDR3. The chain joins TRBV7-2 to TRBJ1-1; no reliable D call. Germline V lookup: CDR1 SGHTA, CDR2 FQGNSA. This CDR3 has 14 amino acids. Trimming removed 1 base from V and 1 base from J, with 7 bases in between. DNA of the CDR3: TGTGCCAGCAGCTTAGGCCCATCGAACACTGAAGCTTTCTTT. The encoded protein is CASSLGPSNTEAFF.

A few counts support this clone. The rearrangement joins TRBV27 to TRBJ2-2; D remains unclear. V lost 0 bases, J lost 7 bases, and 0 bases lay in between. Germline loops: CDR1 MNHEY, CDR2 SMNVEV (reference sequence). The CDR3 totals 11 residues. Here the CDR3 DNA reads TGTGCCAGCAGTTTATCCGGGGAGCTGTTTTTT. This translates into CASSLSGELFF.

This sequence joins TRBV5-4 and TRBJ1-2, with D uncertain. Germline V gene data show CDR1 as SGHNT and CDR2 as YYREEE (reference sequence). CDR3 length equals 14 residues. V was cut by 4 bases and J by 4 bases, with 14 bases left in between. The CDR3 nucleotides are TGTGCCAGCAGCGCGAGCTGGGGAGGCTATGGCTACACCTTC. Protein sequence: CASSASWGGYGYTF. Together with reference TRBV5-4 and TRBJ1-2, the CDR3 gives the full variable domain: ETGVTQSPTHLIKTRGQQVTLRCSSQSGHNTVSWYQQALGQGPQFIFQYYREEENGRGNFPPRFSGLQFPNYSSELNVNALELDDSALYLCASSASWGGYGYTFGSGTRLTVV.

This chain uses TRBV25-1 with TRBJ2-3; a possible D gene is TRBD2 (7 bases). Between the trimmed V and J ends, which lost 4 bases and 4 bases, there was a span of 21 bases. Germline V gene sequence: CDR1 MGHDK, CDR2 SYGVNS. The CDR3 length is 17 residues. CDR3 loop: CASSATSALEGADTQYF. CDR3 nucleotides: TGTGCCAGCAGTGCAACTAGCGCCCTAGAGGGGGCAGATACGCAGTATTTT.

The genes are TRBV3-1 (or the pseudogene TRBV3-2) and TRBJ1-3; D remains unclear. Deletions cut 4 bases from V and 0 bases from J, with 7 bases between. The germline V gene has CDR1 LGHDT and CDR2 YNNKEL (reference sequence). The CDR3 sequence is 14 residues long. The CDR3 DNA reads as TGTGCCAGCAGCCCTGGCAGCTCTGGAAACACCATATATTTT. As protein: CASSPGSSGNTIYF.

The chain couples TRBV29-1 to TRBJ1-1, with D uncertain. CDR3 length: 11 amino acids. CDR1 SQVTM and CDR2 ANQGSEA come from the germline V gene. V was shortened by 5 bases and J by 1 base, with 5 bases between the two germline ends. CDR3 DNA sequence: TGCAGCGTTAACAAGAACACTGAAGCTTTCTTT. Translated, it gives CSVNKNTEAFF.

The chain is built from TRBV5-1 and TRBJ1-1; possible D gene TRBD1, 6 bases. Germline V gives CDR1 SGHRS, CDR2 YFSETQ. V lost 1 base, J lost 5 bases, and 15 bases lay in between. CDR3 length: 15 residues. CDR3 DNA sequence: TGCGCCAGCAGCTTGTACAGGGACGGAGGGACTGAAGCTTTCTTT. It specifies CASSLYRDGGTEAFF.

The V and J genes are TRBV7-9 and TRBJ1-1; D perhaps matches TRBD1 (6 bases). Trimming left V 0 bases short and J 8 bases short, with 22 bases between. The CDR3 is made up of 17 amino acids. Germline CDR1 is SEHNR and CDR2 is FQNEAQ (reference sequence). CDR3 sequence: CASSLAGGLMTGLEAFF. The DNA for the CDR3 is TGTGCCAGCAGCTTAGCGGGAGGGCTAATGACAGGATTAGAAGCTTTCTTT.

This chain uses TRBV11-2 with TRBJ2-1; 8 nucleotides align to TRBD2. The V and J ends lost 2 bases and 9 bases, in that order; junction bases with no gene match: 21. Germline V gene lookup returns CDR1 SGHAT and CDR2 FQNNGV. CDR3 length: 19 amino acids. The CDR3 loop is CASSLIGVGGIAGSREQFF. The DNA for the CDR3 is TGTGCCAGCAGCTTAATAGGAGTCGGAGGGATAGCGGGAAGTCGTGAGCAGTTCTTC.

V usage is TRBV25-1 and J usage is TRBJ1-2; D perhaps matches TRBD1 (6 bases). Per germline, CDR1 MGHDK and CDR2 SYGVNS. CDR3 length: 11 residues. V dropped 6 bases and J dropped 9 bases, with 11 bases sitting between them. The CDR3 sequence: CASRRGGSYTF. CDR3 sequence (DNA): TGTGCCAGCAGAAGAGGGGGGAGCTACACCTTC.

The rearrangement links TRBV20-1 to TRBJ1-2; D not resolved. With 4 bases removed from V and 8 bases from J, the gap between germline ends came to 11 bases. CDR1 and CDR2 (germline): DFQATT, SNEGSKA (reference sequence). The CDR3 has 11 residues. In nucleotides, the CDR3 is TGCAGTGCTACTGGGGAGATGGGCTACACCTTC. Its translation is CSATGEMGYTF.